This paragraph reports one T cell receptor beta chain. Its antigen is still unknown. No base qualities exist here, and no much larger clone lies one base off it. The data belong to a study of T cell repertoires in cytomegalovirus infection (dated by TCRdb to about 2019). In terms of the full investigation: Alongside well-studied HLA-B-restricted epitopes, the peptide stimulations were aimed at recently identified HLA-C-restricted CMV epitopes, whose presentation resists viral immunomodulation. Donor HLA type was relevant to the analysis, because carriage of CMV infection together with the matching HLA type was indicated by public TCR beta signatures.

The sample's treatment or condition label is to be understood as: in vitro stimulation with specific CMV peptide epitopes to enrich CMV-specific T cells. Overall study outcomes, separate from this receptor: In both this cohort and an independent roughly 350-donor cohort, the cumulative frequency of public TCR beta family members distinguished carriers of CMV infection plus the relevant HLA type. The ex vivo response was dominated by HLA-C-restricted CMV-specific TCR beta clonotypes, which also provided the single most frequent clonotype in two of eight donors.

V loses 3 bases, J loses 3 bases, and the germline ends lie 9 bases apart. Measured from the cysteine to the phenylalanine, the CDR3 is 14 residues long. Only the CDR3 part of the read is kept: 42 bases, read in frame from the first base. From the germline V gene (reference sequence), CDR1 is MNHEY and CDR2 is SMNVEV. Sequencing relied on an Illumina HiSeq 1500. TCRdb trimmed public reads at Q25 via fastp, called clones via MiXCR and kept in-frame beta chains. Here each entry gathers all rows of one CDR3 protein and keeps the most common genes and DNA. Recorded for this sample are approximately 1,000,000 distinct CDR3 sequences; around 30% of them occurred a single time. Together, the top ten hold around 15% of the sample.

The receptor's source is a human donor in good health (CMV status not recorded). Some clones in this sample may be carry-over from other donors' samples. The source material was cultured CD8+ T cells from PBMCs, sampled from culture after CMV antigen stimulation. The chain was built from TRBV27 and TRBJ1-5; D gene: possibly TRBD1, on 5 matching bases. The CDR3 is CASSFTGTNQPQHF. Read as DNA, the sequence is TGTGCCAGCAGTTTTACAGGTACCAATCAGCCCCAGCATTTT.